This is a list of T cell receptor beta chains from one sample in a study of OX40 agonist ivuxolimab in advanced cancers. Here immunoSEQ multiplex PCR was the method, and the copy in TCRdb shows in-frame clones only, minus some. The table has 65,000 to 80,000 clones, 86% seen once; the top ten hold approximately 0.99%. The material was CD4+ or CD8+ T cells sorted from blood, obtained in a trial of the OX40 agonist ivuxolimab. These receptors originate from an adult with an advanced solid tumor such as melanoma, head and neck, liver or kidney cancer. CDR3s include the opening cysteine and the closing phenylalanine or tryptophan. Fields, in order: J gene, clone size, V gene, CDR3 protein. Clone size is not always given. Where it is, it says once, few, many or a class for expanded clones.

j_call: TRBJ2-7
clone_size: NA
v_call: TRBV27
cdr3_aa: CASRLTSGYEQYF

j_call: TRBJ2-2
clone_size: NA
v_call: TRBV6-5
cdr3_aa: CASSRATTGELFF

j_call: TRBJ2-7
clone_size: NA
v_call: TRBV6-5
cdr3_aa: CASSYSEGVEQYF

j_call: TRBJ2-7
clone_size: NA
v_call: TRBV2
cdr3_aa: CASSDVGRTEQYF

j_call: TRBJ2-2
clone_size: NA
v_call: TRBV9
cdr3_aa: CASSMGWATGELFF

j_call: TRBJ2-7
clone_size: NA
v_call: TRBV18
cdr3_aa: CASSPSWGFYEQYF

j_call: TRBJ2-1
clone_size: once
v_call: TRBV2
cdr3_aa: CASSYRTSVPSSYNEQFF

j_call: TRBJ2-4
clone_size: NA
v_call: TRBV14
cdr3_aa: CASSPRDRVFNIQYF

j_call: TRBJ2-5
clone_size: NA
v_call: TRBV4-2
cdr3_aa: CASSQDSWETQYF

j_call: TRBJ1-5
clone_size: NA
v_call: TRBV10-3
cdr3_aa: CAISVDRENQPQHF

j_call: TRBJ2-1
clone_size: NA
v_call: TRBV2
cdr3_aa: CASSERGPPYNEQFF

j_call: TRBJ2-2
clone_size: NA
v_call: TRBV6-6
cdr3_aa: CASRPGQGVGGELFF

j_call: TRBJ1-1
clone_size: NA
v_call: TRBV10-3
cdr3_aa: CAIRAGGLSFEAFF

j_call: TRBJ2-1
clone_size: NA
v_call: TRBV6-5
cdr3_aa: CASSYSVLDEQFF

j_call: TRBJ2-3
clone_size: NA
v_call: TRBV5-6
cdr3_aa: CASSRTLGTDTQYF

j_call: TRBJ2-3
clone_size: NA
v_call: TRBV6-1
cdr3_aa: CASSEEGTGTEASTDTQYF

j_call: TRBJ2-7
clone_size: NA
v_call: TRBV11-2
cdr3_aa: CASSYGDREYEQYF